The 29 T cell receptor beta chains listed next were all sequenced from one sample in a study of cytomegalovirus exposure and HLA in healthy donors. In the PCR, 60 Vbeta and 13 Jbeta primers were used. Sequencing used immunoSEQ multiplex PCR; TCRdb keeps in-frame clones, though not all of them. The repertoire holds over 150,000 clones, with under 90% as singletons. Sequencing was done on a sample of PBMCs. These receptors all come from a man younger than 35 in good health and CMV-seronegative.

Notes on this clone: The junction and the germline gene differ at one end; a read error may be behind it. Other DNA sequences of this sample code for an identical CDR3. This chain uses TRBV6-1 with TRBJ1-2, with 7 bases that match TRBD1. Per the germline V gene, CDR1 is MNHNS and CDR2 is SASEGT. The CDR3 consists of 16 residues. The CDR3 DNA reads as TGCGCCAGCAGCGAAAGACAGGGAGGTGTTTTGCATGGCTACACCTTC. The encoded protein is CASSERQGGVLHGYTF.

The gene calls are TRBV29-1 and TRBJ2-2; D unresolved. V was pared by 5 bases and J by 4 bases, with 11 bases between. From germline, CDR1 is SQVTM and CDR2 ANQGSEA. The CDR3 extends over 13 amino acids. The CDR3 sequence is CSVRQRGTGELFF. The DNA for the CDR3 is TGCAGCGTTCGCCAACGAGGCACCGGGGAGCTGTTTTTT.

The CDR3 DNA is TGCGCCAGCACCGAAGGGACAGGGGTCTACAATGAGCAGTTCTTC. Its translation: CASTEGTGVYNEQFF. The chain recombines TRBV5-1 with TRBJ2-1; TRBD1 matches at 10 bases. J lost 3 bases, V lost 6 bases, and 6 bases had no gene match. This CDR3 region has 15 residues. Germline loops: CDR1 SGHRS, CDR2 YFSETQ.

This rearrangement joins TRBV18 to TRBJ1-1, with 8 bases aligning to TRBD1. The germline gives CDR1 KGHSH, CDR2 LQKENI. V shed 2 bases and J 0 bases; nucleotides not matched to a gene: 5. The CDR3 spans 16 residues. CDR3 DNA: TGTGCCAGCTCACCAGGCAGGGGGCCCGTGAACACTGAAGCTTTCTTT. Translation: CASSPGRGPVNTEAFF.

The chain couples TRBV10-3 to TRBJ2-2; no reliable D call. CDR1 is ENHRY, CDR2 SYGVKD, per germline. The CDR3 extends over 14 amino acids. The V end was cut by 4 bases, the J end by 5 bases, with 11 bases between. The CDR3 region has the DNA TGTGCCATCAGTGGGGCCTTCCTGACCGGGGAGCTGTTTTTT. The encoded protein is CAISGAFLTGELFF.

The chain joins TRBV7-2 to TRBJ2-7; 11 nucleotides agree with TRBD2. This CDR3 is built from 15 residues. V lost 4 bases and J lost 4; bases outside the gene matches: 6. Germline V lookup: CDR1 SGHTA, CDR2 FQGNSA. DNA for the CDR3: TGTGCCAGCAGCTCCACTAGCGGGAGAGGATACGAGCAGTACTTC. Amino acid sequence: CASSSTSGRGYEQYF. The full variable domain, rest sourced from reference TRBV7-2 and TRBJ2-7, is GAGVSQSPSNKVTEKGKDVELRCDPISGHTALYWYRQSLGQGLEFLIYFQGNSAPDKSGLPSDRFSAERTGGSVSTLTIQRTQQEDSAVYLCASSSTSGRGYEQYFGPGTRLTVT.

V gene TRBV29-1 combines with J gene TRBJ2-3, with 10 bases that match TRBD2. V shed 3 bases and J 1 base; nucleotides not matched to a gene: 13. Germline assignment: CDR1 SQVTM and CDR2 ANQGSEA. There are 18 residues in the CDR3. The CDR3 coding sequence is TGCAGCGTTGAGGTCGAGCGGGGGGGCGTATTCGGCACAGATACGCAGTATTTT. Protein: CSVEVERGGVFGTDTQYF.

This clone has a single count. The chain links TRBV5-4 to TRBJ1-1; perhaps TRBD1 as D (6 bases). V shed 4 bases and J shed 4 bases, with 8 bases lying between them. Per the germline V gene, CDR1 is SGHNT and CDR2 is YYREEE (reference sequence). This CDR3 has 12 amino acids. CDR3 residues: CASSRGGTEAFF. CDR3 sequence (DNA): TGTGCCAGCAGCCGAGGGGGCACTGAAGCTTTCTTT.

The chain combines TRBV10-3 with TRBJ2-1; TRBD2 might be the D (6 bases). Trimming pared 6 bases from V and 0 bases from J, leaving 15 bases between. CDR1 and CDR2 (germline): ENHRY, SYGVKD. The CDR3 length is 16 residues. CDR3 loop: CAIRDGGLSSYNEQFF. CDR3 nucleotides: TGTGCCATCAGGGATGGGGGACTCAGCTCCTACAATGAGCAGTTCTTC.

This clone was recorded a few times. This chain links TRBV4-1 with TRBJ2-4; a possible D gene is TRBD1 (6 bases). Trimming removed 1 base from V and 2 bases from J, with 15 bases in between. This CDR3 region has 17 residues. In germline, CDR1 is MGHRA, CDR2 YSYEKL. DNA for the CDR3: TGCGCCAGCAGCCAAGTAGTTAGGGGGATGTCCAAAAACATTCAGTACTTC. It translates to CASSQVVRGMSKNIQYF.

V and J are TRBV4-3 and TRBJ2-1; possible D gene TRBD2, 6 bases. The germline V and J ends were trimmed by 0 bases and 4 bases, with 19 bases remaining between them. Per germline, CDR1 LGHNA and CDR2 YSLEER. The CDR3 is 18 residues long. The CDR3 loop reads CASSQDLVSGEGYNEQFF. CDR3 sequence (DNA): TGCGCCAGCAGCCAAGATCTAGTGTCGGGAGAGGGGTACAATGAGCAGTTCTTC.

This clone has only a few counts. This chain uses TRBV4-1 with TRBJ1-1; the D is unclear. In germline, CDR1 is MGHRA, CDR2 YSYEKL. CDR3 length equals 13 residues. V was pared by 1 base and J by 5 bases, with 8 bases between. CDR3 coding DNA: TGCGCCAGCAGCCAAGTTGTTCCAACTGAAGCTTTCTTT. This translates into CASSQVVPTEAFF.

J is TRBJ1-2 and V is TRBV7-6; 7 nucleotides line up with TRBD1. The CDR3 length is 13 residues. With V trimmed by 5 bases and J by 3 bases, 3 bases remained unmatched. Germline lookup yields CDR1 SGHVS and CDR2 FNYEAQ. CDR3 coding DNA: TGTGCCAGCAGCCCCGGGACAGACTATGGCTACACCTTC. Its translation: CASSPGTDYGYTF.

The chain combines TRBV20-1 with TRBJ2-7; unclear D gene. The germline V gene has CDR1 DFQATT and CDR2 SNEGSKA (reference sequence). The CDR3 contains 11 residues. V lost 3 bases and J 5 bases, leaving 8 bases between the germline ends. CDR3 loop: CSASPIHEQYF. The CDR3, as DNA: TGCAGTGCTAGTCCCATCCACGAGCAGTACTTC.

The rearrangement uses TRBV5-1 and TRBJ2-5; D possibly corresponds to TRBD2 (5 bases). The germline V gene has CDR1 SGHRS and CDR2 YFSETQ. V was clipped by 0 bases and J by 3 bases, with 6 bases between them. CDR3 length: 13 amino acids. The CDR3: CASSLGLKETQYF. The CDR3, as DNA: TGCGCCAGCAGCTTGGGACTAAAAGAGACCCAGTACTTC.

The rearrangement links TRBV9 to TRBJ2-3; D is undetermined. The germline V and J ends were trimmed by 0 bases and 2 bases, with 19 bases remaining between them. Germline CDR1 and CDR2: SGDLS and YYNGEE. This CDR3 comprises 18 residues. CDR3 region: CASSVGGRTLRNTDTQYF. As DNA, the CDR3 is TGTGCCAGCAGCGTAGGAGGCAGAACTTTAAGGAACACAGATACGCAGTATTTT.

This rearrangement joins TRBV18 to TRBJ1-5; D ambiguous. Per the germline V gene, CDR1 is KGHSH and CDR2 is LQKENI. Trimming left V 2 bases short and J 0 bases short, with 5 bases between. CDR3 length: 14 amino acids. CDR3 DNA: TGTGCCAGCTCACCAATAGATAGCAATCAGCCCCAGCATTTT. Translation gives CASSPIDSNQPQHF.

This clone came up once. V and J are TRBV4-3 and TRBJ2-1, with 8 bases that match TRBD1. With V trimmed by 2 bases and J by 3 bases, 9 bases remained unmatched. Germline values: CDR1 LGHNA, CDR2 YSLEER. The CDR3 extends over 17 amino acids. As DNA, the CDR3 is TGCGCCAGCAGCCAATCTCCGACAGGGGTCTACTACAATGAGCAGTTCTTC. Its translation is CASSQSPTGVYYNEQFF.

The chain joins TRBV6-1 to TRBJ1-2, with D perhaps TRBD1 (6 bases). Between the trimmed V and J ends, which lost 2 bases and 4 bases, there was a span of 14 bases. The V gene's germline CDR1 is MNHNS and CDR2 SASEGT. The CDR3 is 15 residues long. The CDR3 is CASSEIEGGAYGYTF. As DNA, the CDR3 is TGTGCCAGCAGTGAAATCGAGGGGGGGGCCTATGGCTACACCTTC.

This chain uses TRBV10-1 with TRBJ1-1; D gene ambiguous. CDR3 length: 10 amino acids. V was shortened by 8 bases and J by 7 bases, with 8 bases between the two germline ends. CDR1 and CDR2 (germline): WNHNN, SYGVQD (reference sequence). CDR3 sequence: CASPRDEAFF. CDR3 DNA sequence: TGCGCCAGCCCCCGGGATGAAGCTTTCTTT.

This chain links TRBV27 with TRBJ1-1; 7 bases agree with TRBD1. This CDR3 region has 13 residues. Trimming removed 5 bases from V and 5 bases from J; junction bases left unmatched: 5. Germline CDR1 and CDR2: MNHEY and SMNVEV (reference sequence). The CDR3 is CASSPRGATEAFF. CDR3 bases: TGTGCCAGCAGTCCCAGGGGGGCTACTGAAGCTTTCTTT.

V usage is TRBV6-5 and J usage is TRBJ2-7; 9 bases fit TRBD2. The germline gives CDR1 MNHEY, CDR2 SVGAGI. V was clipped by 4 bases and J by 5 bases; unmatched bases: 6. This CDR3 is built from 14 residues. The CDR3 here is CASSSLAGVHEQYF. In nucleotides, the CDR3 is TGTGCCAGCAGTTCCTTAGCGGGAGTCCACGAGCAGTACTTC.

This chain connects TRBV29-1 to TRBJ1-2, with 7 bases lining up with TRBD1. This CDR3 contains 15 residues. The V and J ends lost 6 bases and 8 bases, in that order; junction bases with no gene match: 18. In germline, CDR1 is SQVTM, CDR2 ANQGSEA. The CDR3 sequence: CSVSSTSGTARGYTF. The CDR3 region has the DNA TGCAGCGTAAGCTCTACTTCCGGGACAGCTAGGGGCTACACCTTC.

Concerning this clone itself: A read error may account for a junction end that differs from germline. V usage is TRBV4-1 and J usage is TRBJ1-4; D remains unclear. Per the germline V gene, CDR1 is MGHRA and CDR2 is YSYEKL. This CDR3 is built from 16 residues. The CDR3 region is CAGSQDGVATNEKLFF. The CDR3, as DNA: TGCGCCGGCAGCCAAGACGGGGTTGCAACTAATGAAAAACTGTTTTTT.

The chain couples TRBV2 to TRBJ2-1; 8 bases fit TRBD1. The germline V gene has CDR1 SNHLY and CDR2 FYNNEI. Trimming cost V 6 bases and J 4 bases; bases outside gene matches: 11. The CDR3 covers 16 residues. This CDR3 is CASRPSTGTGYNEQFF. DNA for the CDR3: TGTGCCAGCAGACCTTCTACCGGGACAGGATACAATGAGCAGTTCTTC.

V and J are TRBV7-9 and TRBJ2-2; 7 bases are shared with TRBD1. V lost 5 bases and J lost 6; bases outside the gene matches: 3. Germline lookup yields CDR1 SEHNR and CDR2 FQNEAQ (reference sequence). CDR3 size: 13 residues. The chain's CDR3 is CASSSDRAGELFF. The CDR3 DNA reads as TGTGCCAGCAGCAGCGACAGGGCCGGGGAGCTGTTTTTT.

The CDR3 loop is CASSLWQFTDEQYF. The CDR3 DNA follows: TGCGCCAGCAGCTTGTGGCAGTTTACCGACGAGCAGTACTTC. This chain joins TRBV5-1 and TRBJ2-7; D is uncertain. From germline, CDR1 is SGHRS and CDR2 YFSETQ. Trimming pared 1 base from V and 5 bases from J, leaving 13 bases between. The CDR3 length is 14 residues.

The CDR3 DNA sequence: TGTGCCAGCTCACCACCGAACAGGGTGAACACTGAAGCTTTCTTT. Amino acids: CASSPPNRVNTEAFF. This rearrangement joins TRBV18 to TRBJ1-1; D perhaps matches TRBD1 (6 bases). V lost 0 bases to trimming and J lost 0 bases, with 8 bases between them. CDR1 KGHSH and CDR2 LQKENI come from the germline V gene. This CDR3 is 15 amino acids long.

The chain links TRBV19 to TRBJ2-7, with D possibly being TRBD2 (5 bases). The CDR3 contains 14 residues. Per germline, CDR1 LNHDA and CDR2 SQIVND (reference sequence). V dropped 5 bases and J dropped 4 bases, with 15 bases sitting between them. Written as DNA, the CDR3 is TGTGCCAGTAGTGTTGGCCGGGAAGGGTACGAGCAGTACTTC. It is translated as CASSVGREGYEQYF.